This is a list of T cell receptor beta chains from one sample in a study of shared clonotypes between healthy human individuals. Using immunoSEQ multiplex PCR, the repertoire was profiled, and TCRdb retains in-frame clones only, with some absent. The sample records nearly 750,000 clones, just under 75% being singletons. The source material was memory CD4+ T cells sorted from blood. The receptors derive from a woman under 40 in good health. CDR3s include the opening cysteine and the closing phenylalanine or tryptophan. The D gene is left open where the match is weak. Size tells how often a clone was seen (once, few, many) or the class of an expanded clone, and some rows leave it out.

j_call d_call clone_size v_call cdr3_nt cdr3_aa
TRBJ1-5 - once TRBV21-1 TGTGCCAGCAGCCCCCCCGGGGAGGTAGGGGGCGCGGGGGATCAGCCCCAGCATTTT CASSPPGEVGGAGDQPQHF
TRBJ2-3 TRBD2 few TRBV23-1 TGCGCCAGCATCCACGACGGGAGGGCCGATATGAGCACAGATACGCAGTATTTT CASIHDGRADMSTDTQYF
TRBJ2-2 - - TRBV2 TGTGCCAGCAGACCACGAAGGGAGGGGGCCGGGGAGCTGTTTTTT CASRPRREGAGELFF
TRBJ1-2 - - TRBV7-6 TGTGCCAGCAGCTTAGTCCCCGGGGGGCTAGTGAACTATGGCTACACCTTC CASSLVPGGLVNYGYTF
TRBJ1-2 - - TRBV14 TGTGCCAGCAGCCAAGTGGCGGGAACCTATGGCTACACCTTC CASSQVAGTYGYTF
TRBJ2-1 - - TRBV2 TGTGCCAGCACCGGGGGTAGTTCTTCCTACAATGAGCAGTTCTTC CASTGGSSSYNEQFF
TRBJ1-1 - - TRBV7-7 TGTGCCAGCAACTCCCCCTCCCCAGGCAACACTGAAGCTTTCTTT CASNSPSPGNTEAFF
TRBJ1-5 TRBD1 - TRBV18 TGTGCCAGCTCTTTCGATGACAGGGGGAATCAGCCCCAGCATTTT CASSFDDRGNQPQHF
TRBJ2-7 - - TRBV5-4 TGTGCCAGCAGCTCCCTCGGTGAGCAGTACTTC CASSSLGEQYF
TRBJ2-7 - - TRBV5-4 TGTGCCAGCAGCCGGAGCGTGGGGGCTAGCGGTTCCTACGAGCAGTACTTC CASSRSVGASGSYEQYF
TRBJ2-2 - few TRBV2 TGTGCCAGCAGAGGACAAATCACCGGGGAGCTGTTTTTT CASRGQITGELFF
TRBJ1-4 - few TRBV2 TGTGCCAGCAGTGGGGGGGCTAATGAAAAACTGTTTTTT CASSGGANEKLFF
TRBJ2-5 TRBD1 - TRBV18 TGTGCCAGCTCGCCTCCGGGACAGCAAGAGACCCAGTACTTC CASSPPGQQETQYF
TRBJ2-1 - - TRBV15 TGTGCCACCAGCAGAGATAGCTGGTTAAATGAGCAGTTCTTC CATSRDSWLNEQFF
TRBJ1-5 TRBD1 once TRBV4-1 TGCGCCAGCAGCCGATGGGGAGGGGGCGCGAATCAGCCCCAGCATTTT CASSRWGGGANQPQHF
TRBJ2-5 TRBD2 - TRBV9 TGTGCCAGCAGCGTAGACGGGGGGAAAGAGACCCAGTACTTC CASSVDGGKETQYF
TRBJ1-5 - - TRBV7-9 TGTGCCAGCAGCCTGGAGACAGAAAATCAGCCCCAGCATTTT CASSLETENQPQHF
TRBJ2-2 TRBD2 - TRBV4-1 TGCGCCAGCAGCCTGACTAGCGGGAGGGGGCCCGGGGAGCTGTTTTTT CASSLTSGRGPGELFF
TRBJ2-5 TRBD2 few TRBV27 TGTGCCAGCAGTCCCGCCGGGGGGAGAGGTCAAGAGACCCAGTACTTC CASSPAGGRGQETQYF
TRBJ2-7 TRBD1 many TRBV7-8 TGTGCCAGCAGCAACAAACAGGGGGCCTCCTACGAGCAGTACTTC CASSNKQGASYEQYF
TRBJ2-7 - few TRBV18 TGTGCCAGCTCACCAGGACCGGACGAGCAGTACTTC CASSPGPDEQYF
TRBJ1-1 - - TRBV5-4 TGTGCCAGCAGCTTAAGATATGACAGCTACACTGAAGCTTTCTTT CASSLRYDSYTEAFF
TRBJ2-7 - - TRBV2 TGTGCCAGCAGTTCAACAGGTGGTGAGCAGTACTTC CASSSTGGEQYF
TRBJ2-1 - - TRBV7-8 TGTGCCAGCAGCCTAGGTCACTATAGGGGGACCTACAATGAGCAGTTCTTC CASSLGHYRGTYNEQFF